This entry lists 3 T cell receptor beta chains sequenced from one sample in a study of T cells after yellow fever vaccination. TCRdb passed the 5' RACE reads through MiXCR, listing each CDR3 protein once. The table shows approximately 600,000 distinct CDR3 sequences, with around 12% occurring only once. The sequencing used PBMCs, collected on the day of the yellow fever booster vaccination. All receptors come from a man aged 25-40 years who received the YFV17D yellow fever vaccine.

This chain connects TRBV30 to TRBJ1-1; D possibly corresponds to TRBD1 (5 bases). The CDR3 spans 13 residues. Germline V lookup: CDR1 GTSNPN, CDR2 SVGIG (reference sequence). Deletions cut 8 bases from V and 5 bases from J, with 18 bases between. CDR3 nucleotide sequence: TGTGCCGCGGACGGCAGGGTGAGGACTGAAGCTTTCTTT. Translation: CAADGRVRTEAFF.

This clonotype was found a few times. This rearrangement joins TRBV27 to TRBJ2-7, with D perhaps TRBD1 or TRBD2 (5 bases each). CDR1 and CDR2 (germline): MNHEY, SMNVEV (reference sequence). The V end lost 2 bases, the J end lost 7 bases, and 9 bases lay between the germline ends. The CDR3 is 12 residues long. CDR3 residues: CASSLNWGEQYF. CDR3 sequence (DNA): TGTGCCAGCAGTTTAAACTGGGGGGAGCAGTACTTC.

There are a few counts of this clonotype. The J gene is TRBJ2-4, the V gene TRBV6-2 or TRBV6-3, with 9 bases matching TRBD1. With V trimmed by 5 bases and J by 4 bases, 12 bases remained unmatched. Looked up from germline, CDR1 is MNHEY and CDR2 is SVGEGT. CDR3 length: 17 residues. CDR3 DNA sequence: TGTGCCAGCAGTCGGACCGGGACAGGGAGTCTAAAAAACATTCAGTACTTC. Translated, it gives CASSRTGTGSLKNIQYF.